Each of the 28 T cell receptor beta chains below was sequenced from the same sample in a study of blood T cell repertoires in COVID-19. Generated by immunoSEQ multiplex PCR, the TCRdb table keeps only in-frame clones and is missing some. The sample lists 120,000 or so clones, about 80% occurring once. Sequenced sample: peripheral blood. The receptors were gathered from a human donor in a cohort sampled during active COVID-19.

The chain combines TRBV5-5 with TRBJ1-3, with D unclear. The germline gives CDR1 SGHKS, CDR2 YYEKEE (reference sequence). This CDR3 has 16 amino acids. The V end was cut by 2 bases, the J end by 1 base, with 13 bases between. CDR3 coding DNA: TGTGCCAGCAGCTTCGGTAGTACTACATCTGGAAACACCATATATTTT. Its translation: CASSFGSTTSGNTIYF. The full variable domain, in which reference TRBV5-5 and TRBJ1-3 provide the parts outside the CDR3, is DAGVTQSPTHLIKTRGQQVTLRCSPISGHKSVSWYQQVLGQGPQFIFQYYEKEERGRGNFPDRFSARQFPNYSSELNVNALLLGDSALYLCASSFGSTTSGNTIYFGEGSWLTVV.

This chain links TRBV7-3 with TRBJ2-5; possible D gene TRBD1, 5 bases. This CDR3 spans 15 amino acids. Deletions cut 0 bases from V and 2 bases from J, with 10 bases between. Per germline, CDR1 SGHTA and CDR2 FQGTGA. As DNA, the CDR3 is TGTGCCAGCAGCTTAACAGGGGCTGATCAAGAGACCCAGTACTTC. Amino acid sequence: CASSLTGADQETQYF. Supplemented by reference TRBV7-3 and TRBJ2-5, the full variable domain reads GAGVSQTPSNKVTEKGKYVELRCDPISGHTALYWYRQSLGQGPEFLIYFQGTGAADDSGLPNDRFFAVRPEGSVSTLKIQRTERGDSAVYLCASSLTGADQETQYFGPGTRLLVL.

V gene TRBV10-3 combines with J gene TRBJ1-1; 8 bases fit TRBD1. CDR3 size: 14 residues. Germline lookup yields CDR1 ENHRY and CDR2 SYGVKD. J lost 0 bases, V lost 10 bases, and 7 bases had no gene match. The CDR3 here is CATSRTGLNTEAFF. CDR3 bases: TGTGCCACCTCCCGGACAGGGCTGAACACTGAAGCTTTCTTT.

The rearrangement joins TRBV7-3 to TRBJ2-5, with D possibly matching TRBD1 (5 bases). This CDR3 comprises 14 residues. Germline lookup yields CDR1 SGHTA and CDR2 FQGTGA. The germline V and J ends were trimmed by 0 bases and 5 bases, with 10 bases remaining between them. This CDR3 reads CASSLTGARETQYF. CDR3 coding DNA: TGTGCCAGCAGCTTAACTGGGGCCAGGGAGACCCAGTACTTC.

The genes are TRBV7-9 and TRBJ2-7; perhaps TRBD1 as D (6 bases). The CDR3 has 16 residues. Trimming shortened V by 5 bases and J by 1 base, and 18 bases separated the two germline ends. Germline V gene data show CDR1 as SEHNR and CDR2 as FQNEAQ (reference sequence). CDR3 in amino acids: CASSPLNRALSYEQYF. Here the CDR3 DNA reads TGTGCCAGCAGCCCCCTGAACAGGGCCCTATCCTACGAGCAGTACTTC.

The chain recombines TRBV18 with TRBJ2-7, with TRBD1 identical over 7 bases. Germline lookup yields CDR1 KGHSH and CDR2 LQKENI. Germline trimming cut 2 bases from V and 2 bases from J; bases unmatched to any gene: 3. This CDR3 comprises 14 residues. CDR3 protein: CASSPVTGPYEQYF. CDR3 bases: TGTGCCAGCTCACCAGTGACAGGGCCCTACGAGCAGTACTTC.

J is TRBJ1-2 and V is TRBV6-1, with D possibly matching TRBD1 (5 bases). Germline CDR1 reads MNHNS; CDR2 reads SASEGT. The CDR3 totals 15 residues. Deletions cut 2 bases from V and 3 bases from J, with 13 bases between. The CDR3 coding sequence is TGTGCCAGCAGTGAACAGGGCGGCCAGTACTATGGCTACACCTTC. Its translation: CASSEQGGQYYGYTF.

This clone appeared many times. The rearrangement links TRBV5-6 to TRBJ1-2; D remains ambiguous. V was shortened by 1 base and J by 6 bases, with 22 bases between the two germline ends. The CDR3 spans 17 residues. Germline V lookup: CDR1 SGHDT, CDR2 YYEEEE. The CDR3 DNA reads as TGTGCCAGCAGCTTGCCCTGGGTGCAGCGGACCGCCCATGGCTACACCTTC. Its translation: CASSLPWVQRTAHGYTF.

This clone was recorded only once. V is TRBV2 and J is TRBJ1-1; 8 positions agree with TRBD1. CDR1 SNHLY and CDR2 FYNNEI come from the germline V gene. This CDR3 is 18 amino acids long. J gave up 3 bases and V 0 bases, and 12 bases lay outside the gene matches. DNA for the CDR3: TGTGCCAGCAGTGAAGCGCTTCCGGACAGGGTTCAGTACACTGAAGCTTTCTTT. This gives the protein CASSEALPDRVQYTEAFF.

This clone occurred once. The rearrangement joins TRBV18 to TRBJ1-1, with D possibly matching TRBD1 (5 bases). CDR1 is KGHSH, CDR2 LQKENI, per germline. The CDR3 covers 16 residues. The V end was cut by 1 base, the J end by 0 bases, with 12 bases between. The CDR3 reads CASSPRGRGMNTEAFF. DNA of the CDR3: TGTGCCAGCTCACCACGGGGTCGGGGGATGAACACTGAAGCTTTCTTT.

The chain joins TRBV5-1 to TRBJ1-3, with D possibly matching TRBD1 (5 bases). The CDR3 runs 13 residues. The V end was cut by 7 bases, the J end by 2 bases, with 10 bases between. Germline V gives CDR1 SGHRS, CDR2 YFSETQ. Here the CDR3 reads CASQAGPGNTIYF. The CDR3 DNA reads as TGCGCCAGCCAGGCAGGGCCTGGAAACACCATATATTTT.

The V and J genes are TRBV12-3 or TRBV12-4 and TRBJ2-2; D gene unclear. The CDR3 totals 12 residues. V lost 4 bases and J lost 7, with 7 bases in between. The CDR3 DNA reads as TGTGCCAGCAGTTCCCCGGGCGGGGAGCTGTTTTTT. Amino acids: CASSSPGGELFF.

V usage is TRBV7-9 and J usage is TRBJ2-2; D ambiguous. CDR1 is SEHNR and CDR2 is FQNEAQ in the germline V gene (reference sequence). Trimming took 1 base from V and 7 from J, leaving 4 bases between them. The CDR3 totals 12 residues. The DNA of the CDR3 is TGTGCCAGCAGCTTAGGCGACGGGGAGCTGTTTTTT. This encodes CASSLGDGELFF.

The chain uses TRBV7-2 and TRBJ2-1; 13 nucleotides align to TRBD2. Germline CDR1 SGHTA, CDR2 FQGNSA. This CDR3 has 16 residues. V dropped 5 bases and J dropped 3; count of bases not matched to a gene: 4. DNA of the CDR3: TGTGCCAGCAGCAGAAGACTAGCGGGGGGCTACAATGAGCAGTTCTTC. This translates into CASSRRLAGGYNEQFF.

This chain joins TRBV24-1 and TRBJ2-2; 7 nucleotides align to TRBD1. V shed 4 bases, J shed 0 bases, and the junction held 16 bases outside the gene matches. The CDR3 contains 20 residues. The germline V gene encodes CDR1 KGHDR and CDR2 SFDVKD. The CDR3 here is CATSEGHRGRYVTNTGELFF. For the CDR3, the DNA is TGTGCCACCAGTGAGGGCCACAGGGGAAGGTACGTGACGAACACCGGGGAGCTGTTTTTT.

V gene TRBV7-2 combines with J gene TRBJ1-1; TRBD1 aligns across 7 bases. V shed 5 bases and J 3 bases; nucleotides not matched to a gene: 6. CDR3 length: 14 residues. Germline CDR1 SGHTA, CDR2 FQGNSA. The CDR3 reads CASSVTGVDTEAFF. The CDR3 region has the DNA TGTGCCAGCAGCGTAACAGGGGTGGACACTGAAGCTTTCTTT.

The DNA for the CDR3 is TGTGCCAGCAGCTCCTGGGGGGGCGGGGAGCTGTTTTTT. Residues: CASSSWGGGELFF. The chain has TRBV7-9 and TRBJ2-2; 7 bases match TRBD2. CDR1 and CDR2 from the germline V gene are SEHNR and FQNEAQ (reference sequence). The trim removed 4 bases at V and 7 bases at J, leaving 3 bases unmatched. CDR3 size: 13 residues.

The chain employs TRBV7-6 and TRBJ2-7, with TRBD2 matching 13 bases. V gave up 5 bases and J gave up 7 bases; unmatched junction bases: 8. The CDR3 extends over 15 amino acids. Germline V gives CDR1 SGHVS, CDR2 FNYEAQ. Here the CDR3 reads CASSKLAGGEGEQYF. DNA of the CDR3: TGTGCCAGCAGCAAACTAGCGGGAGGGGAAGGGGAGCAGTACTTC.

This clone has only one observation. This chain joins TRBV10-3 and TRBJ2-7; 9 positions agree with TRBD1. The length of the CDR3 is 14 residues. Germline CDR1 and CDR2: ENHRY and SYGVKD. With V trimmed by 10 bases and J by 4 bases, 11 bases remained unmatched. CDR3 in amino acids: CATNPGQGVYEQYF. DNA for the CDR3: TGTGCCACCAACCCGGGACAGGGCGTGTACGAGCAGTACTTC.

V is TRBV24-1 and J is TRBJ2-2; a possible D gene is TRBD1 (5 bases). The germline CDR1 and CDR2 sequences are KGHDR and SFDVKD. The V end was cut by 1 base, the J end by 3 bases, with 14 bases between. The CDR3 is 17 amino acids. CDR3 sequence (DNA): TGTGCCACCAGTGATTTTCGGGCGTCAGGGTACACCGGGGAGCTGTTTTTT. Translation: CATSDFRASGYTGELFF.

The J gene is TRBJ2-3, the V gene TRBV12-5; no clear D gene. Trimming stripped 5 bases from V and 5 bases from J, with 11 bases between. The CDR3 has 13 amino acids. Germline values: CDR1 LGHNT, CDR2 FRNRAP. CDR3 nucleotide sequence: TGTGCTAGTGGTACCTCACCGGGAGATACGCAGTATTTT. Amino acid sequence: CASGTSPGDTQYF.

CDR3 sequence (DNA): TGTGCCAGTCAGCCGGGGGGAGGCAATCAGCCCCAGCATTTT. Translated: CASQPGGGNQPQHF. V usage is TRBV19 and J usage is TRBJ1-5; TRBD1 is a possible D gene (5 bases). The CDR3 contains 14 residues. CDR1 and CDR2 (germline): LNHDA, SQIVND (reference sequence). V was shortened by 8 bases and J by 2 bases, with 13 bases between the two germline ends.

The chain joins TRBV5-1 to TRBJ2-5; D is possibly TRBD2 (6 bases). The germline V and J ends were trimmed by 0 bases and 2 bases, with 14 bases remaining between them. Looked up from germline, CDR1 is SGHRS and CDR2 is YFSETQ. This CDR3 is 16 amino acids long. The CDR3 DNA reads TGCGCCAGCAGCTTGGGGTCGGGAGCCCTACAAGAGACCCAGTACTTC. Its protein product is CASSLGSGALQETQYF.

This clone was found once. This chain links TRBV19 with TRBJ2-7, with 7 positions matching TRBD2. With V trimmed by 8 bases and J by 6 bases, 10 bases remained unmatched. The CDR3 consists of 13 residues. CDR1 and CDR2 (germline): LNHDA, SQIVND (reference sequence). The CDR3 DNA reads TGTGCCAGTGAAGCGGGACGGCCTGGCGAGCAGTACTTC. Amino acids: CASEAGRPGEQYF.

This chain uses TRBV9 with TRBJ2-7, with D tentatively TRBD2 (5 bases). The germline gives CDR1 SGDLS, CDR2 YYNGEE. Trimming took 0 bases from V and 5 from J, leaving 15 bases between them. This CDR3 is built from 15 residues. CDR3 protein: CASSVGRPPGDEQYF. The CDR3 bases are TGTGCCAGCAGCGTAGGGAGGCCCCCTGGGGACGAGCAGTACTTC.

The chain links TRBV7-9 to TRBJ1-3; 7 nucleotides line up with TRBD1. V trimming: 5 bases; J trimming: 4 bases; junction bases outside the gene matches: 8. CDR1 and CDR2 (germline): SEHNR, FQNEAQ (reference sequence). This CDR3 is built from 15 residues. The CDR3 DNA follows: TGTGCCAGCAGCCAATCAGGGGGATCGGGAAACACCATATATTTT. Residues: CASSQSGGSGNTIYF.

The chain combines TRBV7-2 with TRBJ2-5, with D possibly TRBD2 on 6 matching bases. The CDR3 spans 15 residues. V was trimmed by 3 bases and J by 2 bases, leaving 13 bases between them. CDR1 SGHTA and CDR2 FQGNSA come from the germline V gene. In DNA, the CDR3 is TGTGCCAGCAGCTTGGCTAGCGCGCAACAAGAGACCCAGTACTTC. Translation: CASSLASAQQETQYF.

The chain links TRBV4-3 to TRBJ2-1; 7 bases fit TRBD2. Germline CDR1 LGHNA, CDR2 YSLEER. V lost 0 bases to trimming and J lost 8 bases; unmatched junction nucleotides: 4. This CDR3 has 14 amino acids. The CDR3 region is CASSQDRTSYEQFF. Written as DNA, the CDR3 is TGCGCCAGCAGCCAAGATCGGACTAGTTATGAGCAGTTCTTC.